Given below is one T cell receptor beta chain in context. There is no known antigen for this receptor. Base-call qualities are not available, and no considerably larger clone is one nucleotide away. Donors were six healthy women forming three monozygous twin pairs. All three twin pairs had been reared together, and it was thought likely that the same infectious agents and vaccines had been met by these twin pairs. TCR cDNA libraries were prepared from RNA that had been isolated from peripheral blood mononuclear cells. This record belongs to a study of identical twins' blood T cells (dated by TCRdb to about 2013). Regarding the complete study: Some 48 million Illumina reads were obtained across roughly 12 libraries, of which six were alpha-chain libraries and six were beta-chain libraries. TCR alpha and beta chain repertoires of three pairs of monozygous twins were compared using next-generation sequencing to assess genetic influence on repertoire formation.

Overall results and qualifications from the work: Because the twins were raised together, environmental influences could not be ruled out as an explanation for the similarity between twins. The study stated that the proposed role of the TCRalpha J segment in MHC recognition during thymic selection needs to be validated by independent studies. V gene usage, even among non-selected out-of-frame TCRbeta clonotypes, was reported to be markedly more similar within twin pairs than between unrelated donors. The number of CDR3 clonotypes shared between two donors was mainly determined by the product of the cloneset sizes of the two donors, and no clear deviation from this trend was shown by twins. Looking at the most abundant TCRbeta clonotypes, every donor had more CDR3 sequences in common with her twin than with unrelated donors.

Library method: 5' RACE. The instrument given in TCRdb is Illumina Genome Analyzer IIx. RNA-based TCR cDNA libraries were prepared by a previously described protocol with several modifications. To prevent cross-contamination, sample-specific barcodes were introduced on both ends of each TCR cDNA library during cDNA synthesis and amplification. Concerning the study's data processing: Each individual had between about 95,000 and nearly 500,000 identified clonotypes, and each library contained about 2.2 to 4 million CDR3-containing reads. Reads with improper barcode index combinations were discarded, after which clonesets were built for each library with the MiTCR software. During the assembly of CDR3 clonotypes by MiTCR, low-quality reads were filtered or rescued and PCR and sequencing errors were corrected. Artificial out-of-frame clonotypes were mapped to in-frame sequences, with one indel allowed in the CDR3, and then removed. Similarity of V and J gene usage between donors was measured as Jensen-Shannon divergence divided by mean entropy. Starting from the raw public reads, TCRdb applied fastp trimming at Q25, assembled clones with MiXCR and retained in-frame beta chains. Identical CDR3 protein sequences are pooled into one entry, listed with their most common genes and DNA. V and J calls and clone size were set by TCRdb, not the authors. This sample has a few hundred thousand distinct CDR3 sequences in its table, and approximately 30% of those were observed once. The top ten constitute about 6% of the sample.

The sequence derives from a woman between 18 and 50 years old in good health. Sequencing used PBMCs.

CDR3 loop: CASSLGTSGSRTQYF. Read as DNA, the sequence is TGTGCCAGCAGTTTGGGGACTAGCGGGAGTAGAACGCAGTATTTT. The V and J genes are TRBV28 and TRBJ2-3; 14 of the junction bases match TRBD2. Unmatched junction bases come to 5, with V trimmed by 3 bases and J by 9 bases. Taken from the germline V gene, the CDR1 and CDR2 loops are MDHEN and SYDVKM. From its cysteine to its phenylalanine, the CDR3 spans 15 amino acids. CDR3 DNA only is kept here, 45 bases in frame from base 1.